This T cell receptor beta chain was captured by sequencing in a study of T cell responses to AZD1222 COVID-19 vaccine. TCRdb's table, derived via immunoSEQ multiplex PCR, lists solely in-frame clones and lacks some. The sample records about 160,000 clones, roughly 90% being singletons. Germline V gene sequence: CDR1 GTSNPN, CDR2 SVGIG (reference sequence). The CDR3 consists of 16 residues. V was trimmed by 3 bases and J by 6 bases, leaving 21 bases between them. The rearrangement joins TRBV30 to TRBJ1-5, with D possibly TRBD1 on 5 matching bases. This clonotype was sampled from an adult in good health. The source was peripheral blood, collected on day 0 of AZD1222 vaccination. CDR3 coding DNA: TGTGCCTGGAGCCCCCTCGACCCCCAGGGACTTCAGCCCCAGCATTTT. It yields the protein CAWSPLDPQGLQPQHF.